Listed below are T cell receptor beta chains from one sample, sequenced in a study of T-cell reconstitution after alpha-beta-depleted transplantation in children. Using its own MiXCR run on the PCR reads, TCRdb lists one record per CDR3 protein. This table holds roughly 100,000 distinct CDR3 sequences, 7% to 10% found once. The specimen was PBMCs from the stem cell graft donor, collected from the stem cell graft. The receptor source for this set is a human donor who donated a stem cell graft to a child with congenital amegakaryocytic thrombocytopenia. Each CDR3 is given with its conserved first and last residue. A D gene is named only where the DNA matches it firmly. Sizes are listed as once, few, many, or a class for an expanded clone.

d_gene: .; j_gene: TRBJ2-5; abundance: many; v_gene: TRBV4-2; CDR3aa: CASSGNQETQYF; CDR3nt: TGTGCCAGCAGCGGGAACCAAGAGACCCAGTACTTC
d_gene: .; j_gene: TRBJ1-1; abundance: many; v_gene: TRBV2; CDR3aa: CASSDYGNTEAFF; CDR3nt: TGTGCCAGCAGTGATTACGGAAACACTGAAGCTTTCTTT
d_gene: TRBD2; j_gene: TRBJ2-7; abundance: many; v_gene: TRBV4-2; CDR3aa: CASSQEGWLAGGYGPYEQYF; CDR3nt: TGTGCCAGCAGCCAAGAGGGATGGCTAGCGGGAGGGTATGGGCCCTACGAGCAGTACTTC
d_gene: .; j_gene: TRBJ1-1; abundance: many; v_gene: TRBV5-1; CDR3aa: CASSQNWIRNTEAFF; CDR3nt: TGCGCCAGCAGCCAAAATTGGATAAGGAACACTGAAGCTTTCTTT
d_gene: .; j_gene: TRBJ2-7; abundance: many; v_gene: TRBV25-1; CDR3aa: CASSPPAGETYEQYF; CDR3nt: TGTGCCAGCAGCCCCCCCGCAGGGGAAACCTACGAGCAGTACTTC
d_gene: TRBD1; j_gene: TRBJ1-2; abundance: many; v_gene: TRBV29-1; CDR3aa: CSVDGQGGYGYTF; CDR3nt: TGCAGCGTTGATGGACAGGGGGGCTATGGCTACACCTTC
d_gene: .; j_gene: TRBJ2-5; abundance: many; v_gene: TRBV5-8; CDR3aa: CASSSGDYQETQYF; CDR3nt: TGTGCCAGCAGCTCGGGGGACTACCAAGAGACCCAGTACTTC
d_gene: .; j_gene: TRBJ1-1; abundance: many; v_gene: TRBV5-6; CDR3aa: CASSFLGGTEAFF; CDR3nt: TGTGCCAGCAGCTTTTTGGGAGGCACTGAAGCTTTCTTT
d_gene: .; j_gene: TRBJ1-2; abundance: many; v_gene: TRBV7-9; CDR3aa: CASSLQSPRDRQTF; CDR3nt: TGTGCCAGCAGCTTACAGTCCCCTCGAGACCGGCAGACCTTC
d_gene: .; j_gene: TRBJ2-1; abundance: many; v_gene: TRBV5-1; CDR3aa: CASSLGGSYNEQFF; CDR3nt: TGCGCCAGCAGCTTGGGCGGCAGCTACAATGAGCAGTTCTTC
d_gene: .; j_gene: TRBJ1-6; abundance: many; v_gene: TRBV12-3/TRBV12-4; CDR3aa: CASSAWRNSPLHF; CDR3nt: TGTGCCAGCAGTGCATGGAGGAATTCACCCCTCCACTTT
d_gene: TRBD2; j_gene: TRBJ2-1; abundance: many; v_gene: TRBV18; CDR3aa: CASSPQIAGVGEQFF; CDR3nt: TGTGCCAGCTCACCCCAAATAGCGGGAGTAGGTGAGCAGTTCTTC
d_gene: .; j_gene: TRBJ2-5; abundance: few; v_gene: TRBV4-3; CDR3aa: CASSQGHWIQETQYF; CDR3nt: TGCGCCAGCAGCCAAGGACACTGGATCCAAGAGACCCAGTACTTC
d_gene: TRBD1; j_gene: TRBJ1-2; abundance: many; v_gene: TRBV20-1; CDR3aa: CSARWDSYGYTF; CDR3nt: TGCAGTGCTAGATGGGACAGCTATGGCTACACCTTC
d_gene: .; j_gene: TRBJ1-2; abundance: many; v_gene: TRBV20-1; CDR3aa: CSARPEGYGYTF; CDR3nt: TGCAGTGCTAGACCGGAGGGCTATGGCTACACCTTC
d_gene: .; j_gene: TRBJ1-2; abundance: many; v_gene: TRBV6-5; CDR3aa: CASSYSVGLRDDRNYGYTF; CDR3nt: TGTGCCAGCAGTTACTCTGTAGGCTTGAGGGATGACAGGAACTATGGCTACACCTTC
d_gene: .; j_gene: TRBJ1-2; abundance: many; v_gene: TRBV18; CDR3aa: CASSPDGRKPSTF; CDR3nt: TGTGCCAGCTCACCGGACGGACGAAAACCGAGCACCTTC